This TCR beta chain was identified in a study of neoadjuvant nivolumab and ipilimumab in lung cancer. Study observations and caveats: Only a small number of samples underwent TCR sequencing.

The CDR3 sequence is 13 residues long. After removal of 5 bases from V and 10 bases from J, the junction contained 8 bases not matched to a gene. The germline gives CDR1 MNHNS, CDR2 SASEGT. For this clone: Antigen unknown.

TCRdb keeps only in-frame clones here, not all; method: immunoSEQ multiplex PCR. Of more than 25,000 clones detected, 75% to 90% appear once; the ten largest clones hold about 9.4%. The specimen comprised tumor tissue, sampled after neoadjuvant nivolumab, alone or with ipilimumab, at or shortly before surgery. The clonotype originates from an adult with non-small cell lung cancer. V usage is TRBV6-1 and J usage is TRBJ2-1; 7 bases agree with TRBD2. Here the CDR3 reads CASSHPRREEQFF. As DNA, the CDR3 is TGTGCCAGCAGTCACCCCCGGCGGGAGGAGCAGTTCTTC.